Below are 13 T cell receptor beta chains sequenced from a single sample in a study of a mutant IDH1 vaccine in newly diagnosed glioma. The time point here: week 23, last vaccination. Topical imiquimod was applied with each vaccine dose, which held 300 ug of mutant IDH1 20-mer peptide. Sequenced by immunoSEQ multiplex PCR; TCRdb stores in-frame clones only, minus some. Here the sample spans around 40,000 clones, over 70% being singletons. Antigens of these TCRs are unknown. The sample consisted of PBMCs, taken from a glioma patient whose treatment included an IDH1 peptide vaccine. The receptors come from a woman in her thirties or forties with glioma. Some clones in this sample may be carry-over from other donors' samples.

This chain connects TRBV19 to TRBJ2-7, with TRBD2 matching 9 bases. There are 15 residues in the CDR3. J gave up 4 bases and V 6 bases, and 10 bases lay outside the gene matches. CDR1 is LNHDA and CDR2 is SQIVND in the germline V gene (reference sequence). This CDR3 reads CASRYAGGLIYEQYF. The DNA of the CDR3 is TGTGCCAGTAGATATGCGGGAGGGCTCATTTACGAGCAGTACTTC.

This chain connects TRBV30 to TRBJ1-1; 7 positions agree with TRBD1. J lost 3 bases, V lost 0 bases, and 4 bases had no gene match. In germline, CDR1 is GTSNPN, CDR2 SVGIG (reference sequence). CDR3 length equals 14 residues. The CDR3 loop is CAWSVGTVHTEAFF. DNA of the CDR3: TGTGCCTGGAGTGTGGGGACAGTCCACACTGAAGCTTTCTTT. The full variable domain, in which reference TRBV30 and TRBJ1-1 provide the parts outside the CDR3, is SQTIHQWPATLVQPVGSPLSLECTVEGTSNPNLYWYRQAAGRGLQLLFYSVGIGQISSEVPQNLSASRPQDRQFILSSKKLLLSDSGFYLCAWSVGTVHTEAFFGQGTRLTVV.

CDR3 sequence: CASSLNHRTGSEAFF. The DNA for the CDR3 is TGTGCCAGCAGCTTAAACCATCGAACGGGGTCTGAAGCTTTCTTT. The genes are TRBV7-3 and TRBJ1-1; D gene ambiguous. Germline V gene lookup returns CDR1 SGHTA and CDR2 FQGTGA. This CDR3 has 15 amino acids. Trimming stripped 1 base from V and 6 bases from J, with 15 bases between.

This clone was recorded once. The V call is TRBV6-5, the J call TRBJ2-7, with TRBD1 matching over 8 bases. Germline assignment: CDR1 MNHEY and CDR2 SVGAGI. V lost 8 bases to trimming and J lost 5 bases; unmatched junction nucleotides: 5. This CDR3 comprises 12 residues. CDR3 amino acids: CASQTGEDEQYF. For the CDR3, the DNA is TGTGCCAGCCAGACAGGGGAGGACGAGCAGTACTTC.

The rearrangement links TRBV4-1 to TRBJ2-7; TRBD2 might be the D (6 bases). Germline-derived CDR1 and CDR2 are MGHRA and YSYEKL. With 4 bases removed from V and 3 bases from J, the gap between germline ends came to 13 bases. CDR3 length: 14 amino acids. The CDR3 is CASSLDWEVYEQYF. The CDR3 DNA reads TGCGCCAGCAGCCTGGACTGGGAGGTCTACGAGCAGTACTTC.

This clone was observed a handful of times. This chain links TRBV2 with TRBJ2-1; perhaps TRBD2 as D (6 bases). Deletions cut 8 bases from V and 1 base from J, with 12 bases between. The CDR3 has 14 amino acids. Germline CDR1 and CDR2: SNHLY and FYNNEI. The CDR3 here is CASGGTASYNEQFF. The DNA of the CDR3 is TGTGCCAGCGGAGGGACGGCTTCCTACAATGAGCAGTTCTTC.

The chain combines TRBV5-4 with TRBJ2-7; 12 bases fit TRBD2. This CDR3 region has 16 residues. J lost 3 bases, V lost 4 bases, and 8 bases had no gene match. CDR1 SGHNT and CDR2 YYREEE come from the germline V gene (reference sequence). In nucleotides, the CDR3 is TGTGCCAGCAGCCTCTCACGGACTAGCGGGGACTACGAGCAGTACTTC. Protein: CASSLSRTSGDYEQYF. Full variable domain (missing parts from reference TRBV5-4 and TRBJ2-7): ETGVTQSPTHLIKTRGQQVTLRCSSQSGHNTVSWYQQALGQGPQFIFQYYREEENGRGNFPPRFSGLQFPNYSSELNVNALELDDSALYLCASSLSRTSGDYEQYFGPGTRLTVT.

This clone has only one observation. This chain joins TRBV6-5 and TRBJ2-1; TRBD1 matches at 10 bases. The CDR3 has 15 amino acids. In germline, CDR1 is MNHEY, CDR2 SVGAGI. J was trimmed by 9 bases and V by 7 bases; bases with no gene match: 12. CDR3 amino acids: CASTKAGTGVSEQFF. CDR3 bases: TGTGCCAGCACTAAAGCCGGGACAGGGGTCAGTGAGCAGTTCTTC.

V is TRBV6-5 and J is TRBJ1-6; 7 bases agree with TRBD1. Trimming cost V 4 bases and J 4 bases; bases outside gene matches: 4. CDR3 length: 15 amino acids. Germline assignment: CDR1 MNHEY and CDR2 SVGAGI. The CDR3 nucleotides read TGTGCCAGCAGTTTTGGGGACAGATATAATTCACCCCTCCACTTT. Amino acids: CASSFGDRYNSPLHF.

A remark on this clone: A much bigger clone sits one base away, suggesting this may be a read error. This sample includes further DNA sequences coding for the same CDR3. The rearrangement joins TRBV5-1 to TRBJ1-1; TRBD1 is a possible D gene (5 bases). CDR1 and CDR2 from the germline V gene are SGHRS and YFSETQ. Trimming removed 0 bases at V and 1 base at J, with 7 bases between. The CDR3 is 14 amino acids. CDR3 sequence reads: CASSLVGGNTEAFF. CDR3 sequence (DNA): TGCGCCAGCAGCTTGGTCGGGGGGAACACTGAAGCTTTCTTT.

V and J are TRBV7-9 and TRBJ2-1; 7 bases match TRBD2. V gave up 1 base and J gave up 3 bases; unmatched junction bases: 9. Per germline, CDR1 SEHNR and CDR2 FQNEAQ (reference sequence). The CDR3 has 17 amino acids. The CDR3 DNA reads TGTGCCAGCAGCTTAGGGGACTACCAGAAAAGCTACAATGAGCAGTTCTTC. Translating gives CASSLGDYQKSYNEQFF.

This clone was found a few times. The CDR3 DNA reads as TGTGCCAGCAGCGGGACAGGGGGAAGGAGCAACTATGGCTACACCTTC. Amino acids: CASSGTGGRSNYGYTF. This chain uses TRBV7-2 with TRBJ1-2; 11 bases align to TRBD1. The CDR3 has 16 residues. CDR1 and CDR2 (germline): SGHTA, FQGNSA. The V gene end was trimmed by 5 bases and the J gene end by 2 bases; junction bases not matched to a gene: 7.

This clone was seen once. The gene calls are TRBV7-2 and TRBJ2-6; D not resolved. There are 15 residues in the CDR3. The germline V gene encodes CDR1 SGHTA and CDR2 FQGNSA. V gave up 4 bases and J gave up 0 bases, with 7 bases separating them. This chain's CDR3 is CASSSPSSGANVLTF. The CDR3 nucleotides read TGTGCCAGCAGCTCCCCCTCCTCTGGGGCCAACGTCCTGACTTTC.